A single T cell receptor beta chain is shown here with its context. The data were obtained in a study of blood T cell repertoires in COVID-19. About the research overall: Specimens from acute and convalescent COVID-19 originated in the United States, Italy and Spain.

CDR3 size: 16 residues. V shed 4 bases and J shed 5 bases, with 20 bases lying between them. In germline, CDR1 is SEHNR, CDR2 FQNEAQ (reference sequence). In the authors' methods: For nucleated cells, counts were estimated from reference gene primer amplification. Method: immunoSEQ multiplex PCR; TCRdb's copy keeps in-frame clones and lacks some. V, J and clone size are those of that table, while D and trimming were read from the DNA. The sample records about 140,000 clones, roughly 79% being singletons. The TCR sequence derives from a woman in her fifties or sixties with acute or convalescent COVID-19. The chain combines TRBV7-9 with TRBJ2-5, with D hard to call. The sample was peripheral blood. The chain's CDR3 is CASSSSVNTELETQYF. The CDR3 DNA follows: TGTGCCAGCAGCTCAAGCGTTAACACGGAGTTGGAGACCCAGTACTTC.